Listed below are T cell receptor beta chains from one sample, sequenced in a study of metastatic and nonmetastatic thyroid tumors. With MiXCR, TCRdb reprocessed the PCR reads. The table includes 43,000 or so clones, around 4% detected once. The specimen sequenced was blood. Receptor source: a female donor with papillary thyroid cancer or a benign thyroid nodule (not recorded which). Some clones in this sample may be carry-over from other donors' samples. The CDR3 runs from the conserved cysteine through the conserved F or W. The order of the fields is J gene, V gene, D gene, clone size, CDR3 DNA, CDR3 protein. The D gene is left open where the match is weak. Clone size, where shown, is once, few, many, or a class for clones that have expanded.

>TRBJ2-3|TRBV6-1|.|medium-sized
TGTGCCAGCAGCGACGGCAGCACAGATACGCAGTATTTT
CASSDGSTDTQYF
>TRBJ2-1|TRBV5-1|TRBD2|many
TGCGCCAGCAGCCCGGGACTGAGAGGACTAGCGGGACATTCGGATGAGCAGTTCTTC
CASSPGLRGLAGHSDEQFF
>TRBJ2-1|TRBV20-1|.|many
TGCAGCCCATTTAGTAGGTCCTACAATGAGCAGTTCTTC
CSPFSRSYNEQFF
>TRBJ2-2|TRBV6-1|TRBD2|many
TGTGCCAGCAGGGTCGCAGGGTGGGGAGGGACCGGGGAGCTGTTTTTT
CASRVAGWGGTGELFF
>TRBJ2-4|TRBV15|.|many
TGTGCCACCAGCAGGTTTAGCGCTAGCAAAAACATTCAGTACTTC
CATSRFSASKNIQYF
>TRBJ2-7|TRBV28|TRBD1|few
TGTGCCAGCAGCCAGAACAGGGGGAAAGGCTACGAGCAGTACTTC
CASSQNRGKGYEQYF
>TRBJ2-1|TRBV24-1|TRBD2|many
TGTGCCACCAGTGATTTGCGGGCGGGAGGGTACAATGAGCAGTTCTTC
CATSDLRAGGYNEQFF
>TRBJ2-1|TRBV29-1|TRBD1|many
TGCAGCGTTTGGGACAGCTCCTACAATGAGCAGTTCTTC
CSVWDSSYNEQFF
>TRBJ2-1|TRBV16|.|many
TGTGCCAGCAGCCAAAATGGGGATGAGCAGTTCTTC
CASSQNGDEQFF
>TRBJ1-3|TRBV30|TRBD1|many
TGTGCCTGGGGAACAGGGGGGGCAAACACCATATATTTT
CAWGTGGANTIYF
>TRBJ2-1|TRBV12-3/TRBV12-4|TRBD1|many
TGTGCCAGCAGTTCTTGGACAGGGGGGTCCTACAATGAGCAGTTCTTC
CASSSWTGGSYNEQFF
>TRBJ1-5|TRBV2|TRBD1|few
TGTGCCAGCAGCATACAGGGGTTGACAGATCAGCCCCAGCATTTT
CASSIQGLTDQPQHF
>TRBJ1-2|TRBV18|.|many
TGTGCCAGCTCACCGGCGGACTATGGCTACACCTTC
CASSPADYGYTF
>TRBJ2-7|TRBV11-2|.|few
TGTGCCAGCAGCTTAGTAGGGGGGATATCCTACGAGCAGTACTTC
CASSLVGGISYEQYF
>TRBJ1-3|TRBV2|.|many
TGTGCCAGCAGTGGACCGAGCAGGGTGTTAGGAACCACCATATATTTT
CASSGPSRVLGTTIYF
>TRBJ2-1|TRBV28|.|few
TGTGCCAGCAGTCCACTCCACGCTGGTGAGAGCTCCTACAATGAGCAGTTCTTC
CASSPLHAGESSYNEQFF
>TRBJ1-4|TRBV6-5|TRBD1|many
TGTGCCAGCAGTTACTCGACAGGGCGATATGAAAAACTGTTTTTT
CASSYSTGRYEKLFF
>TRBJ2-7|TRBV2|TRBD2|.
TGTGCCGCAACGGGACTGACGGGAGGCGAGCAGTACTTC
CAATGLTGGEQYF
>TRBJ1-2|TRBV6-2/TRBV6-3|TRBD1|few
TGTGCCAGCAGGGACAGGGTAGTACATGGCTACACCTTC
CASRDRVVHGYTF
>TRBJ2-1|TRBV18|.|.
TGTGCCAGCTCACCCGACGGGAGCTCCTACAATGAGCAGTTCTTC
CASSPDGSSYNEQFF
>TRBJ1-1|TRBV6-2/TRBV6-3|.|.
TGTGCCAGCAGTTACGGCGGGGGCGTTGAGGGAGCTTTCTTT
CASSYGGGVEGAFF
>TRBJ1-1|TRBV7-3|.|many
TGTGCCAGCAGCCTAAATCAGGGAGGGTACACTGAAGCTTTCTTT
CASSLNQGGYTEAFF
>TRBJ1-3|TRBV3-1|.|many
TGTGCCAGCAGCCAGGGGAGCTCTGGAAACACCATATATTTT
CASSQGSSGNTIYF
>TRBJ2-1|TRBV15|.|many
TGTGCCACCAGCAGAGATCTGGCAGGGAATGAGCAGTTCTTC
CATSRDLAGNEQFF
>TRBJ2-3|TRBV7-2|TRBD2|few
TGTGCCAGCAGCCTACTAGTACTAGCGGGAAGAAATACGCAGTATTTT
CASSLLVLAGRNTQYF
>TRBJ2-5|TRBV27|TRBD2|many
TGTGCCAGCAGCCAAGGCTGGAGCGGGAGCAGGGAGACCCAGTACTTC
CASSQGWSGSRETQYF
>TRBJ1-1|TRBV7-9|.|.
TGTGCCAGCAGCTTAGCTCAGGGTTTGGACACTGAAGCTTTCTTT
CASSLAQGLDTEAFF
>TRBJ2-2|TRBV11-2|.|.
TGTGCCAGCAGCTTACAAGACTCAGGGTGGTTGGCCGTGGAGCCGTTTTTT
CASSLQDSGWLAVEPFF